This T cell receptor (gamma chain) is drawn from a study of γδ T cells in repeated Plasmodium falciparum infection. TCRdb re-called the multiplex PCR reads using CATT. The table records some 32,000 gamma-chain clones, approximately 1.4% of them present only once. Gammadelta T cells were flow-sorted from PBMC into Vgamma9/Vdelta2+ and Vdelta2-negative populations for bulk analysis. By share of the sample, this clone is medium-sized. Other nucleotide sequences from this sample produce the same CDR3. Trimming at V came to 5 bases and at J to 3 bases, leaving 0 bases not matched to a gene. The CDR3 is 12 amino acids. The germline gives CDR1 EGSTGY, CDR2 YDSYTSSV.

The TCR comes from a pool of human donors (malaria-infected and uninfected, not separated). The genes are TRGV4 and TRGJP2. Material: gamma-delta T cells from blood. This chain's CDR3 is CATWGSDWIKTF. Written as DNA, the CDR3 is TGTGCCACCTGGGGTAGTGATTGGATCAAGACGTTT.